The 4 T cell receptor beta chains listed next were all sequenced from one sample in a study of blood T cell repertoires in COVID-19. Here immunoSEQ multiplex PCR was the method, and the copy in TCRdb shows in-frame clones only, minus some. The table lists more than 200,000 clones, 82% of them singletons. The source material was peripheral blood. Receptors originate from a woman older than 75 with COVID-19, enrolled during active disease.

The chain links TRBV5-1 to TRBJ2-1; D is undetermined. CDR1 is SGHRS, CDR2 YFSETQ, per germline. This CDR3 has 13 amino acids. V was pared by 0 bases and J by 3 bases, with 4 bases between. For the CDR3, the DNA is TGCGCCAGCAGCTTGGATAACTACAATGAGCAGTTCTTC. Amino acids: CASSLDNYNEQFF.

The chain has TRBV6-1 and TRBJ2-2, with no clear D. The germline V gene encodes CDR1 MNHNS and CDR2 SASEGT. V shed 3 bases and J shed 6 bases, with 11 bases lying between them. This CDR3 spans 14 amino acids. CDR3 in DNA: TGTGCCAGCAGTGAGGGCTCCTCGTCCGGGGAGCTGTTTTTT. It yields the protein CASSEGSSSGELFF.

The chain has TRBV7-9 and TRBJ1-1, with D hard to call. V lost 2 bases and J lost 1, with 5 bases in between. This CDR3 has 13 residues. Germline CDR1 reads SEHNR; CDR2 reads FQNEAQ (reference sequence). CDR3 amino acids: CASSLQANTEAFF. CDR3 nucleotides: TGTGCCAGCAGCTTACAGGCGAACACTGAAGCTTTCTTT.

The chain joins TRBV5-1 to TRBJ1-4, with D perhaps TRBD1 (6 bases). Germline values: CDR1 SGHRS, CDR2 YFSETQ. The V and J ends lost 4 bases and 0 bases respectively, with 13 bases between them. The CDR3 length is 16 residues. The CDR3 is CASSPDRPATNEKLFF. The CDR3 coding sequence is TGCGCCAGCAGCCCTGACAGGCCTGCAACTAATGAAAAACTGTTTTTT.